Below, 24 T cell receptor beta chains from the same sample are listed, as sequenced in a study of technical replicates of blood from several donors. Profiling relied on immunoSEQ multiplex PCR, and the TCRdb table lists in-frame clones only, not all of them. The sample carries some 71,000 clones, 95% to 98% recorded once. The specimen sequenced was T cells isolated from PBMCs. All receptors come from a human donor in good health.

J is TRBJ2-7 and V is TRBV4-1, with TRBD1 matching 9 bases. Per germline, CDR1 MGHRA and CDR2 YSYEKL. After removal of 3 bases from V and 2 bases from J, the junction contained 5 bases not matched to a gene. This CDR3 spans 15 amino acids. The CDR3 loop is CASSHPDRGPYEQYF. Written as DNA, the CDR3 is TGCGCCAGCAGCCACCCGGACAGGGGTCCCTACGAGCAGTACTTC.

This chain connects TRBV14 to TRBJ2-5; 9 bases align to TRBD1. CDR1 and CDR2 from the germline V gene are SGHDN and FVKESK. Germline trimming cut 8 bases from V and 5 bases from J; bases unmatched to any gene: 6. This CDR3 contains 13 residues. The CDR3 bases are TGTGCCAGCTCCTACAGGGGGCGTGAGACCCAGTACTTC. It yields the protein CASSYRGRETQYF.

This chain links TRBV19 with TRBJ1-2; D is possibly TRBD1 (5 bases). The CDR3 consists of 15 residues. Germline assignment: CDR1 LNHDA and CDR2 SQIVND (reference sequence). Trimming pared 4 bases from V and 6 bases from J, leaving 18 bases between. CDR3 coding DNA: TGTGCCAGTAGTACCCTCCAGGGTTCATATAATGGCTACACCTTC. Its translation is CASSTLQGSYNGYTF.

The V call is TRBV10-3, the J call TRBJ2-5; 14 bases fit TRBD2. The V segment lost 6 bases and the J segment 4 bases; nucleotides outside the gene matches: 7. This CDR3 comprises 16 residues. CDR1 is ENHRY, CDR2 SYGVKD, per germline. CDR3 sequence (DNA): TGTGCCATCAGCCGGGGACTAGCGGGAGCATCAGAGACCCAGTACTTC. Encoded protein: CAISRGLAGASETQYF.

This sequence joins TRBV5-1 and TRBJ1-4; D not resolved. This CDR3 is built from 16 residues. CDR1 is SGHRS and CDR2 is YFSETQ in the germline V gene. Trimming shortened V by 4 bases and J by 4 bases, and 17 bases separated the two germline ends. This CDR3 reads CASSGGQKAGNEKLFF. Here the CDR3 DNA reads TGCGCCAGCAGCGGCGGCCAGAAGGCGGGTAATGAAAAACTGTTTTTT.

The chain couples TRBV6-6 to TRBJ1-5; D uncertain. The CDR3 has 12 amino acids. The germline gives CDR1 MNHNY, CDR2 SVGAGI (reference sequence). Trimming removed 5 bases at V and 5 bases at J, with 7 bases between. The CDR3 loop is CASSNIDQPQHF. CDR3 nucleotide sequence: TGTGCCAGCAGTAACATCGATCAGCCCCAGCATTTT.

The chain recombines TRBV7-9 with TRBJ2-1; 9 nucleotides agree with TRBD2. This CDR3 contains 15 residues. Germline V gene sequence: CDR1 SEHNR, CDR2 FQNEAQ (reference sequence). V was pared by 8 bases and J by 7 bases, with 12 bases of the junction left unmatched. CDR3 sequence: CASAPPGTSPNEQFF. Written as DNA, the CDR3 is TGTGCCAGCGCACCCCCCGGGACTAGCCCGAATGAGCAGTTCTTC.

This clone appeared once. The chain's CDR3 is CASSPAGLSYNEQFF. DNA of the CDR3: TGTGCCAGCAGTCCGGCGGGGCTCTCCTACAATGAGCAGTTCTTC. The V gene is TRBV25-1, the J gene TRBJ2-1; the D gene is possibly TRBD2 (6 bases). The V and J ends lost 5 bases and 0 bases respectively, with 11 bases between them. Germline CDR1 reads MGHDK; CDR2 reads SYGVNS. The CDR3 has 15 amino acids.

To note about this clone: This sample includes further DNA sequences coding for the same CDR3. This sequence joins TRBV27 and TRBJ2-1, with 10 bases fitting TRBD2. This CDR3 is built from 14 residues. Trimming removed 6 bases from V and 2 bases from J; junction bases left unmatched: 1. Germline lookup yields CDR1 MNHEY and CDR2 SMNVEV (reference sequence). The CDR3 is CASSLAGAYNEQFF. CDR3 in DNA: TGTGCCAGCAGCCTAGCGGGAGCCTACAATGAGCAGTTCTTC.

This chain joins TRBV11-2 and TRBJ2-7; weak D call: TRBD1 (6 bases). CDR3 size: 18 residues. Trimming removed 6 bases from V and 2 bases from J, with 26 bases in between. CDR1 SGHAT and CDR2 FQNNGV come from the germline V gene. The CDR3 loop reads CASRSIKQTGTPTYEQYF. In DNA form, the CDR3 reads TGTGCCAGCAGATCCATAAAACAAACCGGGACACCCACCTACGAGCAGTACTTC.

The V and J genes are TRBV28 and TRBJ2-7, with 14 bases that match TRBD2. The CDR3 extends over 16 amino acids. The V gene's germline CDR1 is MDHEN and CDR2 SYDVKM. Trimming at V came to 2 bases and at J to 6 bases, leaving 6 bases not matched to a gene. In DNA, the CDR3 is TGTGCCAGCAGTTTACTGGGACTAGCGGGAGCCCGCGAGCAGTACTTC. Residues: CASSLLGLAGAREQYF.

The chain recombines TRBV28 with TRBJ1-5, with TRBD1 matching 8 bases. The length of the CDR3 is 14 residues. Germline V lookup: CDR1 MDHEN, CDR2 SYDVKM. J gave up 5 bases and V 7 bases, and 7 bases lay outside the gene matches. DNA for the CDR3: TGTGCCAGCACCCCAGACAGGGGCTATCAGCCCCAGCATTTT. It translates to CASTPDRGYQPQHF. The complete variable domain, with remaining parts taken from reference TRBV28 and TRBJ1-5, reads DVKVTQSSRYLVKRTGEKVFLECVQDMDHENMFWYRQDPGLGLRLIYFSYDVKMKEKGDIPEGYSVSREKKERFSLILESASTNQTSMYLCASTPDRGYQPQHFGDGTRLSIL.

The chain combines TRBV25-1 with TRBJ2-5; no reliable D call. V was clipped by 4 bases and J by 8 bases, with 8 bases between them. CDR1 and CDR2 from the germline V gene are MGHDK and SYGVNS. CDR3 size: 11 residues. CDR3 nucleotide sequence: TGTGCCAGCAGTGTCCTATATACCCAGTACTTC. It translates to CASSVLYTQYF.

This chain connects TRBV14 to TRBJ1-1; D might be TRBD1 (6 bases). The V end was cut by 4 bases, the J end by 3 bases, with 15 bases between. Germline-derived CDR1 and CDR2 are SGHDN and FVKESK. CDR3 length: 15 residues. CDR3 DNA: TGTGCCAGCAGCCCGTTGGGGGCTGGAGACACTGAAGCTTTCTTT. Encoded protein: CASSPLGAGDTEAFF.

The rearrangement joins TRBV29-1 to TRBJ2-1; 8 bases align to TRBD2. J gave up 9 bases and V 1 base, and 5 bases lay outside the gene matches. The CDR3 spans 13 residues. Germline CDR1 is SQVTM and CDR2 is ANQGSEA. CDR3 nucleotides: TGCAGCGTTGAAGTAGCGGGGTCGTTTGAGCAGTTCTTC. It translates to CSVEVAGSFEQFF.

The CDR3 DNA reads as TGCGCCAGCAGCTTGGCCAGGGGTCCTTACACCGGGGAGCTGTTTTTT. Amino acids: CASSLARGPYTGELFF. This chain connects TRBV5-1 to TRBJ2-2, with TRBD1 as a possible D gene (6 bases). In germline, CDR1 is SGHRS, CDR2 YFSETQ. The CDR3 has 16 residues. Trimming pared 0 bases from V and 3 bases from J, leaving 12 bases between.

V and J are TRBV11-2 and TRBJ2-7; 11 positions agree with TRBD2. Trimming at V came to 1 base and at J to 4 bases, leaving 9 bases not matched to a gene. Germline assignment: CDR1 SGHAT and CDR2 FQNNGV. The CDR3 has 17 residues. Here the CDR3 DNA reads TGTGCCAGCAGCTTAGCCCCGTCGGGACTAGCGGAGTACGAGCAGTACTTC. This gives the protein CASSLAPSGLAEYEQYF.

CDR3 sequence: CASSREGGGEAFF. Here the CDR3 DNA reads TGTGCCAGCAGCCGTGAGGGGGGGGGCGAAGCTTTCTTT. V gene TRBV7-9 combines with J gene TRBJ1-1; weak D call: TRBD1 (6 bases). Trimming stripped 5 bases from V and 8 bases from J, with 15 bases between. CDR3 length equals 13 residues. CDR1 and CDR2 (germline): SEHNR, FQNEAQ (reference sequence).

This chain joins TRBV29-1 and TRBJ2-7; D might be TRBD2 (5 bases). V lost 3 bases to trimming and J lost 9 bases, with 12 bases between them. Germline CDR1 SQVTM, CDR2 ANQGSEA. CDR3 length: 11 residues. CDR3 nucleotides: TGCAGCGTTGATGGGAGCCCGGGGCAGTACTTC. Its protein is CSVDGSPGQYF.

This rearrangement joins TRBV5-1 to TRBJ2-1, with a tentative D call TRBD2 (5 bases). The V and J ends lost 4 bases and 4 bases respectively, with 15 bases between them. The CDR3 extends over 15 amino acids. CDR1 and CDR2 from the germline V gene are SGHRS and YFSETQ. In DNA form, the CDR3 reads TGCGCCAGCAGCACGGACTCTTCACCTTACAATGAGCAGTTCTTC. This encodes CASSTDSSPYNEQFF.

The V and J genes are TRBV27 and TRBJ1-1; TRBD1 matches at 7 bases. The V segment lost 3 bases and the J segment 5 bases; nucleotides outside the gene matches: 3. The CDR3 contains 13 residues. Germline CDR1 MNHEY, CDR2 SMNVEV (reference sequence). DNA for the CDR3: TGTGCCAGCAGTTTGACACAGGGGACTGAAGCTTTCTTT. Protein sequence: CASSLTQGTEAFF.

This clone is a singleton in its sample. The chain has TRBV6-5 and TRBJ2-7, with 10 bases identical to TRBD1. The CDR3 length is 13 residues. V lost 6 bases to trimming and J lost 6 bases; unmatched junction nucleotides: 5. The V gene's germline CDR1 is MNHEY and CDR2 SVGAGI. CDR3 loop: CASSDRGRFEQYF. The CDR3 DNA is TGTGCCAGCAGCGACAGGGGGCGATTCGAGCAGTACTTC.

The genes are TRBV5-6 and TRBJ2-2, with D perhaps TRBD2 (5 bases). V lost 2 bases, J lost 4 bases, and 15 bases lay in between. Germline CDR1 and CDR2: SGHDT and YYEEEE. CDR3 size: 16 residues. The CDR3: CASSLRLPRGTGELFF. The CDR3 DNA follows: TGTGCCAGCAGCTTACGGCTTCCACGGGGCACCGGGGAGCTGTTTTTT.

The chain recombines TRBV9 with TRBJ2-3; 8 bases align to TRBD2. The length of the CDR3 is 16 residues. With V trimmed by 1 base and J by 3 bases, 7 bases remained unmatched. Germline CDR1 is SGDLS and CDR2 is YYNGEE. CDR3 protein: CASSVSGGGQTDTQYF. In DNA form, the CDR3 reads TGTGCCAGCAGCGTATCGGGCGGGGGGCAGACAGATACGCAGTATTTT.